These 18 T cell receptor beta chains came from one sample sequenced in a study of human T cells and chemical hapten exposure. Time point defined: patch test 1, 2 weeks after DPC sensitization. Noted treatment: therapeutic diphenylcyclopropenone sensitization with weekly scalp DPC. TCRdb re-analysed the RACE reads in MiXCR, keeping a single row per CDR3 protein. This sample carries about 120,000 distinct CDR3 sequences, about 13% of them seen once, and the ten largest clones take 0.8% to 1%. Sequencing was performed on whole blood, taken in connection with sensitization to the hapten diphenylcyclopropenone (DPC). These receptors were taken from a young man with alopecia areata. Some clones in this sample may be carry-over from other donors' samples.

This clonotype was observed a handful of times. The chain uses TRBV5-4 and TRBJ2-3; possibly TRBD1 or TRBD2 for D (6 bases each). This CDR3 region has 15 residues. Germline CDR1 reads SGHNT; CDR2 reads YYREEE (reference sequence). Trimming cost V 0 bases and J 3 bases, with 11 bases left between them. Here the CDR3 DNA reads TGTGCCAGCAGCTTGGACGGGGGCTGGACAGATACGCAGTATTTT. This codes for CASSLDGGWTDTQYF.

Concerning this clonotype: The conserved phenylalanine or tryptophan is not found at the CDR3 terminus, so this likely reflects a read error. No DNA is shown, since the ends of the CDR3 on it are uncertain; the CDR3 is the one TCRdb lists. This CDR3 is CASSDSQGRVG. The rearrangement uses TRBV6-4 and TRBJ2-4; the table's D call, TRBD2, was not checked against the DNA. Germline V lookup: CDR1 MRHNA, CDR2 SNTAGT. The CDR3 is 11 amino acids in total, end residues counted.

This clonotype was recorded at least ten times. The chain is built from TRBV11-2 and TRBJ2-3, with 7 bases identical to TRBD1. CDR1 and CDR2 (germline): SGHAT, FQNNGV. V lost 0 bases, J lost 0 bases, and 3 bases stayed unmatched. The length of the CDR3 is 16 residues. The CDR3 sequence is CASSLELGQSTDTQYF. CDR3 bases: TGTGCCAGCAGCTTAGAACTGGGACAGAGCACAGATACGCAGTATTTT.

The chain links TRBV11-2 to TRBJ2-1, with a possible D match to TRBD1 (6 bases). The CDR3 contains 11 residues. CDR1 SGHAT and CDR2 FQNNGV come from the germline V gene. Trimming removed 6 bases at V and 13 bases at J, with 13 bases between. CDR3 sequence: CASSTLRGQFF. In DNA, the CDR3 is TGTGCCAGCAGTACCCTCAGGGGACAGTTCTTC. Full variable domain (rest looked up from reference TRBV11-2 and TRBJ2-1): EAGVAQSPRYKIIEKRQSVAFWCNPISGHATLYWYQQILGQGPKLLIQFQNNGVVDDSQLPKDRFSAERLKGVDSTLKIQPAKLEDSAVYLCASSTLRGQFFGPGTRLTVL.

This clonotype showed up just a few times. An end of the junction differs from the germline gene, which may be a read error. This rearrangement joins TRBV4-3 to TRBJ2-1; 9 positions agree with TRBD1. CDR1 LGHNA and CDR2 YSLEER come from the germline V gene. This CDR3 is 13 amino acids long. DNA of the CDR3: TGCGCCAGCAGCCAAGAAAAGGGGACAGGGACGGTCTTC. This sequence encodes CASSQEKGTGTVF.

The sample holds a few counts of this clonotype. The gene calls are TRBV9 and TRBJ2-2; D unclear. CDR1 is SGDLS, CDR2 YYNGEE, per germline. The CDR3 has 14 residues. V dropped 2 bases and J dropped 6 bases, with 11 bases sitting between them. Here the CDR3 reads CASSVTRTPGELFF. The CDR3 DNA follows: TGTGCCAGCAGCGTTACCAGGACGCCCGGGGAGCTGTTTTTT.

This CDR3 is CASSFPDREDEQFF. Written as DNA, the CDR3 is TGTGCCAGCAGCTTTCCGGACAGGGAGGATGAGCAGTTCTTC. The gene calls are TRBV7-9 and TRBJ2-1; 8 nucleotides match TRBD1. The CDR3 is made up of 14 amino acids. Germline V gives CDR1 SEHNR, CDR2 FQNEAQ (reference sequence). Trimming at V came to 3 bases and at J to 8 bases, leaving 6 bases not matched to a gene.

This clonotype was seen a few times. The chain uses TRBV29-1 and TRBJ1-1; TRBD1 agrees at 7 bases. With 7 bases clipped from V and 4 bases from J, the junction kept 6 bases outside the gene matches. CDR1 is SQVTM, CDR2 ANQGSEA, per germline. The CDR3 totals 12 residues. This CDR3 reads CSAHRGSTEAFF. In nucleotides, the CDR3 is TGCAGCGCGCACAGGGGTTCCACTGAAGCTTTCTTT.

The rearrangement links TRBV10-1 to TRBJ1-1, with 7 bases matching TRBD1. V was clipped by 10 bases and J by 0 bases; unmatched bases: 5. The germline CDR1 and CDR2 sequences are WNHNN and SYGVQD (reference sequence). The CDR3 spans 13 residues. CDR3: CATRDSMNTEAFF. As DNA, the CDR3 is TGCGCCACCAGGGACAGCATGAACACTGAAGCTTTCTTT.

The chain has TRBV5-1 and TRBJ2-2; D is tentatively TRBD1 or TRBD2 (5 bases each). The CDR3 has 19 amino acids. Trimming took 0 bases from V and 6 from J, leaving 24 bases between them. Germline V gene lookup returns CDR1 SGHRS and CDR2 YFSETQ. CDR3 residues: CASSLGASRGSSGPGELFF. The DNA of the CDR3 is TGCGCCAGCAGCTTGGGGGCTAGCCGGGGCAGCTCAGGACCCGGGGAGCTGTTTTTT.

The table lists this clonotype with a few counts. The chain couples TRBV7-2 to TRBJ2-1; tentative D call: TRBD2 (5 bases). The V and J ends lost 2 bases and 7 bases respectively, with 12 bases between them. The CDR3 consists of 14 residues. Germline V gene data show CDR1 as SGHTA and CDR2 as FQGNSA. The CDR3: CASSLLMRRNEQFF. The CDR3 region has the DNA TGTGCCAGCAGCTTACTAATGCGGAGGAATGAGCAGTTCTTC.

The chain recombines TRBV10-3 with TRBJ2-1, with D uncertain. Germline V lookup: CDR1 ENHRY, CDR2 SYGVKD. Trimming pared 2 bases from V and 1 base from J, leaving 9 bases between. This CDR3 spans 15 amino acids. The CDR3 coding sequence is TGTGCCATCAGTGAGGGTTTAGGGTCCTACAATGAGCAGTTCTTC. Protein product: CAISEGLGSYNEQFF.

The DNA of the CDR3 is TGTGCCAGCAGCTTAGAAGCAGGCCTATACTATGGCTACACCTTC. Its protein product is CASSLEAGLYYGYTF. The rearrangement uses TRBV7-2 and TRBJ1-2; no clear D gene. Trimming left V 1 base short and J 3 bases short, with 12 bases between. The CDR3 covers 15 residues. The V gene's germline CDR1 is SGHTA and CDR2 FQGNSA.

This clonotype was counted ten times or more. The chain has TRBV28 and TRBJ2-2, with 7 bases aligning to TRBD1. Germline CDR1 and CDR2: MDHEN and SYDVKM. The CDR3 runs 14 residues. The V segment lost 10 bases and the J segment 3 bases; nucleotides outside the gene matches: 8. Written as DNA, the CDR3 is TGTGCCATAGAACAGGGGTTGGACACCGGGGAGCTGTTTTTT. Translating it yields CAIEQGLDTGELFF.

CDR3 sequence (DNA): TGTGCTAGTGGTTTTGGGGGAGAGACTGAAGCTTTCTTT. Amino acids: CASGFGGETEAFF. The gene calls are TRBV12-5 and TRBJ1-1; maybe TRBD1 (5 bases). Between the trimmed V and J ends, which lost 3 bases and 5 bases, there was a span of 10 bases. CDR3 length: 13 amino acids. Germline values: CDR1 LGHNT, CDR2 FRNRAP.

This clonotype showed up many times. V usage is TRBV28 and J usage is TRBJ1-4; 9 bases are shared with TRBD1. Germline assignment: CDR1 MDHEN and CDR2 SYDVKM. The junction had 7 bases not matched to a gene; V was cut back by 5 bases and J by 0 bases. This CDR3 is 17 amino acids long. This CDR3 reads CASSPPGQGPTNEKLFF. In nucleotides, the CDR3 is TGTGCCAGCAGTCCCCCGGGACAGGGTCCAACTAATGAAAAACTGTTTTTT.

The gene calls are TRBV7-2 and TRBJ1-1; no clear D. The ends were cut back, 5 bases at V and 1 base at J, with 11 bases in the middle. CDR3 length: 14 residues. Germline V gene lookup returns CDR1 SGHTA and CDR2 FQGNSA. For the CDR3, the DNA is TGTGCCAGCAGCCCCCAACTCAGGAACACTGAAGCTTTCTTT. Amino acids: CASSPQLRNTEAFF.

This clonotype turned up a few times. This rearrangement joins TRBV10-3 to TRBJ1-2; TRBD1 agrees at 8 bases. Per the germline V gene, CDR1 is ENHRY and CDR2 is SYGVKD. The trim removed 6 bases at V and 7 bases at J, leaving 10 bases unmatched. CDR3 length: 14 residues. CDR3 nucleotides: TGTGCCATCAGCGCGAACTCAGGGGGCTCTGGCTACACCTTC. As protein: CAISANSGGSGYTF.